The 20 T cell receptor beta chains presented below share a single source sample, sequenced in a study of CD8 T cells in Susac syndrome. Random hexamers were used to reverse transcribe roughly 0.45 to 1 ug of RNA. From the immunoSEQ multiplex PCR reads, TCRdb called clonotypes with MiXCR, one entry per CDR3 protein. In the table there are under 85,000 distinct CDR3 sequences, roughly 94% of which are singletons. The sequenced sample was CD8+ T cells from PBMCs. The receptors come from a human donor with multiple sclerosis.

V and J are TRBV12-3 or TRBV12-4 and TRBJ2-7; D uncertain. CDR3 length equals 13 residues. V was cut by 8 bases and J by 1 base, with 12 bases left in between. The CDR3 loop reads CASGRTESYEQYF. CDR3 in DNA: TGTGCCAGCGGACGAACAGAATCCTACGAGCAGTACTTC.

The chain links TRBV6-6 to TRBJ2-4; tentative D call: TRBD1 (6 bases). Germline CDR1 MNHNY, CDR2 SVGAGI (reference sequence). CDR3 length: 13 residues. Trimming cost V 6 bases and J 5 bases, with 11 bases left between them. Here the CDR3 DNA reads TGTGCCAGCAGCCAACCAGGGGAAAACATTCAGTACTTC. This codes for CASSQPGENIQYF.

This clonotype is a singleton in its sample. This chain uses TRBV29-1 with TRBJ2-7; D gene unclear. V gave up 5 bases and J gave up 0 bases, with 11 bases separating them. This CDR3 has 13 residues. CDR1 and CDR2 from the germline V gene are SQVTM and ANQGSEA. The CDR3 DNA reads as TGCAGCGTTAAGGGTGGCAACTCCTACGAGCAGTACTTC. Translated, it gives CSVKGGNSYEQYF.

CDR3 protein: CASSRGDNYEQYF. The DNA of the CDR3 is TGTGCCAGCAGTCGCGGGGATAACTACGAGCAGTACTTC. The chain combines TRBV7-9 with TRBJ2-7, with TRBD2 as a possible D gene (6 bases). The CDR3 runs 13 residues. V lost 6 bases, J lost 3 bases, and 12 bases lay in between. Germline CDR1 and CDR2: SEHNR and FQNEAQ (reference sequence).

The V call is TRBV12-3 or TRBV12-4, the J call TRBJ2-4, with D possibly being TRBD1 or TRBD2 (5 bases each). The CDR3 contains 12 residues. Between the trimmed V and J ends, which lost 10 bases and 7 bases, there was a span of 14 bases. The CDR3 nucleotides are TGTGCCACCGGGACCGACCCCAACATTCAGTACTTC. This encodes CATGTDPNIQYF.

The V gene is TRBV10-3, the J gene TRBJ2-7; unclear D gene. The CDR3 consists of 13 residues. CDR1 and CDR2 from the germline V gene are ENHRY and SYGVKD. Trimming left V 4 bases short and J 2 bases short, with 9 bases between. In nucleotides, the CDR3 is TGTGCCATCAGTGGGGAAGGTCCCTACGAGCAGTACTTC. This gives the protein CAISGEGPYEQYF.

This clonotype was recorded once. The V gene is TRBV29-1, the J gene TRBJ1-1; D is unresolved. V shed 3 bases and J shed 7 bases, with 9 bases lying between them. This CDR3 region has 11 residues. Germline CDR1 SQVTM, CDR2 ANQGSEA. The CDR3, as DNA: TGCAGCGTTGATAATCGAAATGAAGCTTTCTTT. Translating gives CSVDNRNEAFF.

V and J are TRBV7-9 and TRBJ2-7; D uncertain. CDR3 size: 13 residues. Germline CDR1 is SEHNR and CDR2 is FQNEAQ (reference sequence). V lost 0 bases and J lost 6, with 9 bases in between. The CDR3 nucleotides read TGTGCCAGCAGCTTAGCGCTGGGATTCGAGCAGTACTTC. This gives the protein CASSLALGFEQYF.

The rearrangement links TRBV20-1 to TRBJ2-7; TRBD1 matches 7 bases. Germline CDR1 and CDR2: DFQATT and SNEGSKA (reference sequence). The CDR3 length is 15 residues. Trimming cost V 6 bases and J 2 bases; bases outside gene matches: 13. Here the CDR3 reads CSARTPQGSPYEQYF. In DNA, the CDR3 is TGCAGTGCCAGGACCCCACAGGGGTCCCCCTACGAGCAGTACTTC.

This clonotype showed up just a few times. This chain links TRBV6-8 with TRBJ2-5; no reliable D call. With 11 bases removed from V and 6 bases from J, the gap between germline ends came to 10 bases. The V gene's germline CDR1 is MNHGY and CDR2 SAAAGT. The CDR3 has 10 residues. CDR3 nucleotide sequence: TGTGCCGGCCAACGGCAGACCCAGTACTTC. It specifies CAGQRQTQYF.

In its sample, this clonotype was seen once. The V and J genes are TRBV6-5 and TRBJ2-5, with a tentative D call TRBD1 (5 bases). CDR3 size: 15 residues. CDR1 and CDR2 from the germline V gene are MNHEY and SVGAGI. V lost 6 bases and J lost 1, with 15 bases in between. The DNA for the CDR3 is TGTGCCAGCAGATATATCGGCGACAGCCAAGAGACCCAGTACTTC. This gives the protein CASRYIGDSQETQYF.

J is TRBJ2-5 and V is TRBV20-1; D might be TRBD1 (5 bases). Germline V gene sequence: CDR1 DFQATT, CDR2 SNEGSKA (reference sequence). V was clipped by 1 base and J by 4 bases, with 13 bases between them. CDR3 size: 14 residues. The CDR3 DNA is TGCAGTGCTAGAGGGGGCGGAATAATAGAGACCCAGTACTTC. Its translation: CSARGGGIIETQYF.

This chain uses TRBV20-1 with TRBJ1-2; maybe TRBD1 (5 bases). CDR3 length: 12 residues. V lost 5 bases and J lost 3, with 10 bases in between. From germline, CDR1 is DFQATT and CDR2 SNEGSKA (reference sequence). CDR3 residues: CSAPGFYYGYTF. The CDR3 nucleotides are TGCAGTGCTCCAGGGTTCTACTATGGCTACACCTTC.

The chain links TRBV11-1 to TRBJ2-5; D is ambiguous. CDR3 size: 12 residues. Trimming shortened V by 7 bases and J by 3 bases, and 9 bases separated the two germline ends. CDR1 SGHAT and CDR2 FQDESV come from the germline V gene (reference sequence). This CDR3 is CASNLGEETQYF. CDR3 DNA sequence: TGTGCCAGCAACCTTGGGGAAGAGACCCAGTACTTC.

The chain links TRBV12-3 or TRBV12-4 to TRBJ1-6; D uncertain. V lost 6 bases and J lost 9, with 15 bases in between. The CDR3 runs to 14 residues. The CDR3 sequence: CASREVGFSSPLHF. The CDR3 DNA sequence: TGTGCCAGCAGAGAGGTGGGGTTCAGTTCACCCCTCCACTTT.

The DNA of the CDR3 is TGTGCCTGGAGACCCCCCTTCCTCCGGGACAGGGCCGTCGAGCAGTACTTC. Translation gives CAWRPPFLRDRAVEQYF. This chain connects TRBV30 to TRBJ2-7, with 9 bases aligning to TRBD1. Germline V gene data show CDR1 as GTSNPN and CDR2 as SVGIG (reference sequence). The CDR3 has 17 residues. Germline trimming cut 3 bases from V and 6 bases from J; bases unmatched to any gene: 18.

The rearrangement uses TRBV3-1 and TRBJ2-7, with 10 bases lining up with TRBD2. V lost 7 bases to trimming and J lost 3 bases; unmatched junction nucleotides: 3. Germline-derived CDR1 and CDR2 are LGHDT and YNNKEL (reference sequence). The CDR3 length is 13 residues. CDR3 nucleotides: TGTGCCAGCAAAGCGGGAGGGTTCTACGAGCAGTACTTC. This gives the protein CASKAGGFYEQYF.

The rearrangement uses TRBV27 and TRBJ1-5; 11 bases are shared with TRBD1. This CDR3 contains 14 residues. V shed 6 bases and J 5 bases; nucleotides not matched to a gene: 3. Germline loops: CDR1 MNHEY, CDR2 SMNVEV (reference sequence). Written as DNA, the CDR3 is TGTGCCAGCAGCGGGACAGGGGGGTATCAGCCCCAGCATTTT. This translates into CASSGTGGYQPQHF.

This sequence joins TRBV7-2 and TRBJ1-5, with D possibly being TRBD1 (5 bases). Per the germline V gene, CDR1 is SGHTA and CDR2 is FQGNSA. Trimming removed 2 bases from V and 0 bases from J, with 14 bases in between. This CDR3 region has 17 residues. The CDR3 region is CASSLIGDLYSNQPQHF. Written as DNA, the CDR3 is TGTGCCAGCAGCTTAATTGGGGACCTGTATAGCAATCAGCCCCAGCATTTT.

The chain is built from TRBV7-9 and TRBJ2-1, with D perhaps TRBD1 (5 bases). Trimming pared 0 bases from V and 2 bases from J, leaving 8 bases between. Germline loops: CDR1 SEHNR, CDR2 FQNEAQ (reference sequence). The CDR3 loop spans 15 amino acids. In DNA, the CDR3 is TGTGCCAGCAGCTTAGCCCAGGGCACCTACAATGAGCAGTTCTTC. As protein: CASSLAQGTYNEQFF.